One and the same sample provided the 3 T cell receptor beta chains below, sequenced in a study of TIL therapy for anti-PD-1-resistant metastatic lung cancer. The libraries were made with immunoSEQ v3. The protocol was immunoSEQ multiplex PCR, while the TCRdb copy is restricted to in-frame clones and leaves out a portion. There are approximately 60,000 clones in the sample; approximately 80% occur only once, and roughly 3% lies in the top ten. The time point denotes: pre-treatment sample, taken before nivolumab and TIL therapy. The sample consisted of blood, taken at baseline. These receptors all stem from a person aged 25 to 85 with non-small cell lung cancer.

V gene TRBV14 combines with J gene TRBJ2-1, with TRBD2 matching over 10 bases. There are 17 residues in the CDR3. V gave up 0 bases and J gave up 6 bases; unmatched junction bases: 8. Germline loops: CDR1 SGHDN, CDR2 FVKESK. The CDR3 DNA reads TGTGCCAGCAGCCAAGAACGACGAGCGGGGGGGCCCAATGAGCAGTTCTTC. Residues: CASSQERRAGGPNEQFF.

The chain recombines TRBV5-1 with TRBJ2-7, with D perhaps assigned TRBD1 or TRBD2 (5 bases each). The CDR3 is made up of 16 amino acids. CDR1 is SGHRS, CDR2 YFSETQ, per germline. Trimming removed 0 bases at V and 1 base at J, with 14 bases between. The DNA for the CDR3 is TGCGCCAGCAGCTTGGTATCCGGGACCAGATCCTACGAGCAGTACTTC. It is translated as CASSLVSGTRSYEQYF.

The genes are TRBV10-3 and TRBJ2-7; D gene unclear. The V gene lost 6 bases and the J gene lost 1 base, with 4 bases spanning the gap. CDR1 and CDR2 from the germline V gene are ENHRY and SYGVKD. The CDR3 consists of 11 residues. This CDR3 is CAISPSYEQYF. In nucleotides, the CDR3 is TGTGCCATCAGCCCATCCTACGAGCAGTACTTC.